Detailed here is one T cell receptor (beta chain). No antigen is known for it. These data originate in a study of cytomegalovirus exposure and HLA in healthy donors. Study-wide context: The roughly 700 first-cohort repertoires shared a platform with the approximately 110 validation repertoires, as reported in a later analysis.

J was trimmed by 6 bases and V by 4 bases; bases with no gene match: 4. Germline values: CDR1 SQVTM, CDR2 ANQGSEA. CDR3 length: 13 amino acids. Study results and limitations: Cytomegalovirus status was reportedly diagnosed by the classifier with high sensitivity and specificity. A few CMV-associated chains proved CMV antigen-specific in vitro. Despite most TCR sequences being rare, some public TCRs occurred in many donors.

The table came from immunoSEQ multiplex PCR; TCRdb's copy has only in-frame clones and leaves some out. The table has around 160,000 clones, roughly 80% seen once. The sample was PBMCs. The gene calls are TRBV29-1 and TRBJ2-2; 8 bases are a match to TRBD1. This receptor was taken from a man aged 25-45 years in good health and CMV-seropositive. The CDR3 spells CSVGTGGSGELFF. In DNA form, the CDR3 reads TGCAGCGTTGGAACAGGGGGTTCCGGGGAGCTGTTTTTT.